The clone carrying this T cell receptor beta chain was observed a single time. Its antigen is not identified. One end of the junction varies from germline; a read error may be responsible. The data were taken from a study of tumor-infiltrating lymphocytes in localized non-small cell lung cancer. Study observations and caveats: Higher tumor T cell infiltration than in uninvolved lung was supported by TCRbeta sequencing.

CDR3 length: 13 amino acids. Germline V lookup: CDR1 GTSNPN, CDR2 SVGIG (reference sequence). Method: immunoSEQ multiplex PCR; TCRdb's copy keeps in-frame clones and lacks some. The sample lists around 2,800 clones, 70% occurring once. The specimen sequenced was uninvolved lung tissue not adjacent to the tumor. The sequence came from a human donor with non-small cell lung cancer. This chain connects TRBV30 to TRBJ2-1; perhaps TRBD2 as D (7 bases). This chain's CDR3 is CAWTPGGYTEQFF. CDR3 in DNA: TGTGCCTGGACCCCGGGGGGCTACACTGAGCAGTTCTTC.